The 18 T cell receptor beta chains listed next were all sequenced from one sample in a study of identical twins' blood T cells. TCRdb reprocessed the 5' RACE reads via MiXCR and lists one record per CDR3 protein. The table shows a few hundred thousand distinct CDR3 sequences, with roughly 30% occurring only once. Sequenced input: PBMCs. The receptor set was obtained from a woman aged 18-55 years in good health.

The chain has TRBV2 and TRBJ2-5; 13 bases align to TRBD2. Germline values: CDR1 SNHLY, CDR2 FYNNEI. The CDR3 has 14 residues. J was trimmed by 5 bases and V by 9 bases; bases with no gene match: 6. DNA of the CDR3: TGTGCCAGTACCGGGACTAGCGGGATCGAGACCCAGTACTTC. As protein: CASTGTSGIETQYF.

The chain joins TRBV29-1 to TRBJ1-3; D is undetermined. Germline CDR1 is SQVTM and CDR2 is ANQGSEA. V dropped 4 bases and J dropped 0 bases, with 10 bases sitting between them. This CDR3 is built from 14 residues. The CDR3 reads CSVGMASSGNTIYF. The CDR3 DNA reads as TGCAGCGTTGGGATGGCGAGCTCTGGAAACACCATATATTTT.

The chain carries TRBV3-1 and TRBJ2-1; 8 bases match TRBD2. V lost 11 bases to trimming and J lost 7 bases; unmatched junction nucleotides: 7. Per germline, CDR1 LGHDT and CDR2 YNNKEL (reference sequence). This CDR3 region has 12 residues. The CDR3 reads CAARGVRNEQFF. For the CDR3, the DNA is TGTGCCGCGCGGGGGGTTCGTAATGAGCAGTTCTTC.

The chain links TRBV9 to TRBJ2-1; 10 bases line up with TRBD2. V lost 4 bases, J lost 6 bases, and 7 bases stayed unmatched. The CDR3 loop spans 15 amino acids. Germline CDR1 reads SGDLS; CDR2 reads YYNGEE. The CDR3 DNA sequence: TGTGCCAGCAGCCCAACTAGCGGGATGGGCAATGAGCAGTTCTTC. It encodes CASSPTSGMGNEQFF.

The chain links TRBV5-1 to TRBJ1-1; TRBD1 is a possible D gene (5 bases). There are 13 residues in the CDR3. The V end was cut by 0 bases, the J end by 7 bases, with 10 bases between. Looked up from germline, CDR1 is SGHRS and CDR2 is YFSETQ. The CDR3 protein is CASSLGPGNEAFF. CDR3 coding DNA: TGCGCCAGCAGCTTGGGCCCAGGGAATGAAGCTTTCTTT.

This clonotype was counted between two and nine times. This chain joins TRBV6-6 and TRBJ1-1; 9 nucleotides line up with TRBD1. Looked up from germline, CDR1 is MNHNY and CDR2 is SVGAGI (reference sequence). V trimming: 8 bases; J trimming: 4 bases; junction bases outside the gene matches: 8. The length of the CDR3 is 14 residues. The CDR3 is CASLLRDRATEAFF. CDR3 sequence (DNA): TGTGCCAGCCTCCTCCGGGACAGGGCCACTGAAGCTTTCTTT.

J is TRBJ2-2 and V is TRBV5-1, with 10 bases matching TRBD2. The germline V gene encodes CDR1 SGHRS and CDR2 YFSETQ. The CDR3 runs 16 residues. J lost 6 bases, V lost 3 bases, and 8 bases had no gene match. The chain's CDR3 is CASSYPSGGHAGELFF. DNA of the CDR3: TGCGCCAGCAGCTACCCTAGCGGGGGACACGCCGGGGAGCTGTTTTTT.

This clonotype was detected many times. The chain is built from TRBV20-1 and TRBJ2-2, with 8 bases fitting TRBD2. Germline V gives CDR1 DFQATT, CDR2 SNEGSKA (reference sequence). CDR3 length: 14 amino acids. Losses at the gene ends were 4 bases for V and 6 bases for J; bases not matched to a gene: 7. CDR3 sequence: CSATLSGRAGELFF. As DNA, the CDR3 is TGCAGTGCTACCCTCTCCGGGAGGGCCGGGGAGCTGTTTTTT.

V usage is TRBV7-8 and J usage is TRBJ2-2; maybe TRBD2 (5 bases). The CDR3 extends over 16 amino acids. CDR1 SGHVS and CDR2 FQNEAQ come from the germline V gene. Trimming pared 4 bases from V and 1 base from J, leaving 13 bases between. CDR3 nucleotide sequence: TGTGCCAGCAGCTCCCTCAGCGGCCTGAACACCGGGGAGCTGTTTTTT. This translates into CASSSLSGLNTGELFF.

This clonotype was seen only a few times. This chain's CDR3 is CASSYRGGSAVNNEQFF. The CDR3 DNA reads TGTGCCAGCAGTTACCGAGGCGGGTCAGCCGTTAACAATGAGCAGTTCTTC. V and J are TRBV6-2 or TRBV6-3 and TRBJ2-1, with D maybe TRBD2 (5 bases). Germline V gene lookup returns CDR1 MNHEY and CDR2 SVGEGT. This CDR3 contains 17 residues. V lost 2 bases to trimming and J lost 5 bases, with 19 bases between them.

This clonotype has at least ten counts. The chain's CDR3 is CASSSGFYEQYF. CDR3 bases: TGTGCCAGCAGTTCTGGGTTCTACGAGCAGTACTTC. This rearrangement joins TRBV12-3 or TRBV12-4 to TRBJ2-7, with D unresolved. The CDR3 consists of 12 residues. V lost 4 bases and J 3 bases, leaving 7 bases between the germline ends.

The chain couples TRBV20-1 to TRBJ2-6; D is ambiguous. This CDR3 comprises 13 residues. V was trimmed by 7 bases and J by 0 bases, leaving 7 bases between them. Germline CDR1 reads DFQATT; CDR2 reads SNEGSKA (reference sequence). CDR3 coding DNA: TGCAGTGTGTTCAGCTCTGGGGCCAACGTCCTGACTTTC. It encodes CSVFSSGANVLTF.

The sample holds many counts of this clonotype. The chain combines TRBV30 with TRBJ1-5; no reliable D call. The germline CDR1 and CDR2 sequences are GTSNPN and SVGIG (reference sequence). V was clipped by 2 bases and J by 0 bases, with 8 bases between them. The CDR3 is 14 amino acids. CDR3 bases: TGTGCCTGGAGTCGCGGTGGTAGCAATCAGCCCCAGCATTTT. Translation: CAWSRGGSNQPQHF.

This clonotype was picked up a small number of times. The chain has TRBV18 and TRBJ2-7; perhaps D is TRBD1 or TRBD2 (5 bases each). The CDR3 has 16 residues. Germline V CDR1 and CDR2: KGHSH, LQKENI. Trimming cost V 5 bases and J 2 bases, with 19 bases left between them. CDR3 in amino acids: CASSAYRDEGTYEQYF. The CDR3, as DNA: TGTGCCAGCTCAGCATACCGGGACGAAGGAACCTACGAGCAGTACTTC.

This chain uses TRBV6-1 with TRBJ1-4; 7 bases are shared with TRBD1. V lost 6 bases and J lost 8; bases outside the gene matches: 9. The CDR3 sequence is 14 residues long. Germline V gene sequence: CDR1 MNHNS, CDR2 SASEGT. As DNA, the CDR3 is TGTGCCAGCAGGGTACTAAGGGGGCAAGAAAAACTGTTTTTT. This sequence encodes CASRVLRGQEKLFF.

A few counts support this clonotype. The V gene is TRBV11-2, the J gene TRBJ1-1; no definite D call. This CDR3 spans 16 amino acids. Germline V gene data show CDR1 as SGHAT and CDR2 as FQNNGV. The V gene lost 6 bases and the J gene lost 0 bases, with 17 bases spanning the gap. The chain's CDR3 is CASRPSGELLNTEAFF. The DNA of the CDR3 is TGTGCCAGCAGACCATCGGGAGAACTATTGAACACTGAAGCTTTCTTT.

This clonotype was seen more than once but under ten times. The genes are TRBV5-1 and TRBJ2-1; 8 bases line up with TRBD2. The germline CDR1 and CDR2 sequences are SGHRS and YFSETQ. The CDR3 totals 14 residues. V lost 5 bases to trimming and J lost 7 bases; unmatched junction nucleotides: 8. CDR3 in amino acids: CASSRGGGKNEQFF. The CDR3 DNA reads as TGCGCCAGCAGTCGGGGGGGAGGGAAAAATGAGCAGTTCTTC.

The J gene is TRBJ1-1, the V gene TRBV27; D unclear. The V and J ends lost 0 bases and 0 bases respectively, with 8 bases between them. The CDR3 contains 15 residues. Germline V lookup: CDR1 MNHEY, CDR2 SMNVEV (reference sequence). In DNA form, the CDR3 reads TGTGCCAGCAGTTTATCGGGCGTTTTGAACACTGAAGCTTTCTTT. Its translation is CASSLSGVLNTEAFF.